This TCR beta chain was profiled in a study of cytomegalovirus exposure and HLA in healthy donors. Germline loops: CDR1 SGHAT, CDR2 FQDESV (reference sequence). The CDR3 spans 14 residues. J lost 3 bases, V lost 5 bases, and 6 bases had no gene match. Primers: 60 Vbeta forward and 13 Jbeta reverse. Sequencing used immunoSEQ multiplex PCR; TCRdb keeps in-frame clones, though not all of them. The sample comprises about 190,000 clones, 75% to 80% of which are singletons, and roughly 2.1% rests with the top ten. The chain combines TRBV11-1 with TRBJ1-2, with 7 nucleotides matching TRBD1. Sequencing was done on a sample of PBMCs. The clonotype originates from a young woman in good health and CMV-seropositive. The CDR3 bases are TGTGCCAGCAGCAAAGACAGGGCTGACTATGGCTACACCTTC. Translation gives CASSKDRADYGYTF. The whole variable domain, filled in from reference TRBV11-1 and TRBJ1-2, reads EAEVAQSPRYKITEKSQAVAFWCDPISGHATLYWYRQILGQGPELLVQFQDESVVDDSQLPKDRFSAERLKGVDSTLKIQPAELGDSAMYLCASSKDRADYGYTFGSGTRLTVV.